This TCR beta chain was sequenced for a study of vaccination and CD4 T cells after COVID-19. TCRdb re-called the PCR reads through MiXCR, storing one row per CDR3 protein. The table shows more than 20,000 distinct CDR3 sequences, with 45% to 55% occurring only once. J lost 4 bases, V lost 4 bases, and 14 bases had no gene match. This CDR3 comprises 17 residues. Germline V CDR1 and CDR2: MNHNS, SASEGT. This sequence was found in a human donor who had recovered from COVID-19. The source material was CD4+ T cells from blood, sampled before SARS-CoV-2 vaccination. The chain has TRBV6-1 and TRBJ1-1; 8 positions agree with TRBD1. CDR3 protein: CASSVTGAGGYLTEAFF. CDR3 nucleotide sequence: TGTGCCAGCAGTGTTACTGGGGCAGGGGGCTATCTCACTGAAGCTTTCTTT.